This is a list of T cell receptor beta chains from one sample in a study of T cells in Graves' hyperthyroidism and ophthalmopathy. MiXCR, run by TCRdb on the multiplex PCR reads, gives a single entry per CDR3 protein. Of about 580,000 distinct CDR3 sequences listed, approximately 44% are singletons. Sequenced: peripheral blood or thyroid tissue (not recorded which). The receptors originated from a woman between 18 and 30 years old with Graves' hyperthyroidism. CDR3s include the opening cysteine and the closing phenylalanine or tryptophan. Fields, in order: CDR3 protein, CDR3 DNA, J gene, clone size, D gene, V gene. The D gene is left open where the match is weak. The size field is filled for only some rows; it gives once, few, many or a size class.

cdr3_aa: CASSSDRYGYTF
cdr3_nt: TGTGCCAGCAGCTCCGACAGGTACGGCTACACCTTC
j_call: TRBJ1-2
clone_size: many
d_call: -
v_call: TRBV5-5

cdr3_aa: CASSQDVETGELFF
cdr3_nt: TGTGCCAGCAGCCAAGATGTTGAGACCGGGGAGCTGTTTTTT
j_call: TRBJ2-2
clone_size: -
d_call: -
v_call: TRBV7-9

cdr3_aa: CASSSGTSGMLQYF
cdr3_nt: TGTGCCAGCAGCTCCGGGACTAGCGGGATGCTTCAGTACTTC
j_call: TRBJ2-5
clone_size: few
d_call: TRBD2
v_call: TRBV7-3

cdr3_aa: CASSAAGDEEQFF
cdr3_nt: TGTGCCAGCAGCGCAGCGGGAGATGAGGAGCAGTTCTTC
j_call: TRBJ2-1
clone_size: few
d_call: TRBD2
v_call: TRBV7-9

cdr3_aa: CASSFSGSSYTNTGELFF
cdr3_nt: TGTGCCAGCAGCTTCTCCGGGTCATCCTATACTAACACCGGGGAGCTGTTTTTT
j_call: TRBJ2-2
clone_size: few
d_call: -
v_call: TRBV7-3

cdr3_aa: CSVAGTGGQHF
cdr3_nt: TGCAGCGTGGCCGGGACAGGGGGCCAGCATTTT
j_call: TRBJ1-5
clone_size: -
d_call: TRBD1
v_call: TRBV29-1

cdr3_aa: CASNKGRTKDGYTF
cdr3_nt: TGTGCCAGCAATAAGGGACGGACGAAGGATGGCTACACCTTC
j_call: TRBJ1-2
clone_size: -
d_call: -
v_call: TRBV2

cdr3_aa: CSVEGTGKTNEKLFF
cdr3_nt: TGCAGCGTCGAAGGGACAGGGAAAACTAATGAAAAACTGTTTTTT
j_call: TRBJ1-4
clone_size: -
d_call: TRBD1
v_call: TRBV29-1

cdr3_aa: CASSLFPGFAGANVLTF
cdr3_nt: TGTGCCAGCAGCTTATTTCCAGGGTTCGCTGGGGCCAACGTCCTGACTTTC
j_call: TRBJ2-6
clone_size: once
d_call: -
v_call: TRBV7-9

cdr3_aa: CASSLLGGGSYGYTF
cdr3_nt: TGCGCCAGCAGCCTGCTGGGGGGCGGAAGCTATGGCTACACCTTC
j_call: TRBJ1-2
clone_size: -
d_call: -
v_call: TRBV4-1

cdr3_aa: CASSLGTVGGELFF
cdr3_nt: TGTGCCAGCAGCCTTGGGACAGTTGGCGGGGAGCTGTTTTTT
j_call: TRBJ2-2
clone_size: many
d_call: TRBD1
v_call: TRBV7-2

cdr3_aa: CAGDRTGRGLAGVRQYF
cdr3_nt: TGTGCGGGCGATCGGACAGGCCGCGGACTAGCGGGAGTAAGGCAGTACTTC
j_call: TRBJ2-7
clone_size: many
d_call: TRBD2
v_call: TRBV7-7

cdr3_aa: CASSLGAGGKKTQYF
cdr3_nt: TGTGCCAGCAGTTTAGGGGCGGGGGGCAAAAAGACCCAGTACTTC
j_call: TRBJ2-5
clone_size: -
d_call: TRBD2
v_call: TRBV12-3/TRBV12-4

cdr3_aa: CSARDGGDSSYEQYF
cdr3_nt: TGCAGTGCTAGAGATGGCGGGGATAGCTCCTACGAGCAGTACTTC
j_call: TRBJ2-7
clone_size: many
d_call: -
v_call: TRBV20-1

cdr3_aa: CASSVEDRGF
cdr3_nt: TGTGCCAGCAGCGTAGAAGACAGGGGGTTT
j_call: TRBJ1-4
clone_size: -
d_call: TRBD1
v_call: TRBV9

cdr3_aa: CASSLTLDHEQFF
cdr3_nt: TGTGCCAGCAGCTTAACGTTAGATCACGAGCAGTTCTTC
j_call: TRBJ2-1
clone_size: -
d_call: -
v_call: TRBV7-3

cdr3_aa: CSVAAGGVYEQYF
cdr3_nt: TGCAGCGTTGCGGCGGGAGGGGTCTACGAGCAGTACTTC
j_call: TRBJ2-7
clone_size: -
d_call: TRBD2
v_call: TRBV29-1

cdr3_aa: CASSNLRDRRLYGYTF
cdr3_nt: TGTGCCAGCAGTAACCTCCGGGACAGACGGCTATATGGCTACACCTTC
j_call: TRBJ1-2
clone_size: -
d_call: TRBD1
v_call: TRBV6-5

cdr3_aa: CASSLSGVSGIIYEQYF
cdr3_nt: TGTGCCAGCAGCTTATCCGGGGTTAGCGGGATTATCTACGAGCAGTACTTC
j_call: TRBJ2-7
clone_size: many
d_call: TRBD2
v_call: TRBV7-2

cdr3_aa: CAISDDRDGYTF
cdr3_nt: TGTGCCATCAGTGACGACAGGGACGGCTACACCTTC
j_call: TRBJ1-2
clone_size: many
d_call: TRBD1
v_call: TRBV10-3

cdr3_aa: CATQYPGVNQPQHF
cdr3_nt: TGTGCCACTCAATATCCGGGCGTCAATCAGCCCCAGCATTTT
j_call: TRBJ1-5
clone_size: -
d_call: -
v_call: TRBV15

cdr3_aa: CASSQEAGRETQYF
cdr3_nt: TGTGCCAGCAGCCAAGAAGCCGGGCGGGAGACCCAGTACTTC
j_call: TRBJ2-5
clone_size: many
d_call: -
v_call: TRBV3-1

cdr3_aa: CSPTGGETQYF
cdr3_nt: TGCAGCCCGACAGGTGGGGAGACCCAGTACTTC
j_call: TRBJ2-5
clone_size: -
d_call: -
v_call: TRBV29-1